The clone carrying this TCR beta chain was detected only once. These data are taken from a study of control samples from healthy donors and cancer patients. The repertoire was sequenced with immunoSEQ multiplex PCR; TCRdb's copy has only in-frame clones and lacks some. The data hold 90,000 to 130,000 clones, with approximately 80% observed a single time. Per germline, CDR1 SGHRS and CDR2 YFSETQ. The germline V and J ends were trimmed by 3 bases and 0 bases, with 10 bases remaining between them. The CDR3 is 16 residues long. The J gene is TRBJ1-6, the V gene TRBV5-1; D is perhaps TRBD1 (6 bases). The sequenced material came from blood. The TCR sequence derives from a man aged 18 to 35 in good health. In DNA, the CDR3 is TGCGCCAGCAGCTCTACAGGGAGCTCCTATAATTCACCCCTCCACTTT. This gives the protein CASSSTGSSYNSPLHF.